This T cell receptor (beta chain) emerged from a study of T-cell memory formation after mild COVID-19. At the level of the study: TCR clusters were mostly donor specific.

TCRdb analysed the 5' RACE reads with MiXCR anew, one entry per CDR3 protein. The sample shows 100,000 to 130,000 distinct CDR3 sequences, approximately 14% of them seen only once. This clonotype has more than one count but fewer than ten. Germline CDR1 LGHDT, CDR2 YNNKEL (reference sequence). The CDR3 is 17 amino acids. Trimming at V came to 0 bases and at J to 3 bases, leaving 5 bases not matched to a gene. Sequences were obtained from PBMCs or a T cell subset sorted from them (not recorded which). The TCR originated in a man younger than 30 who had mild COVID-19 (a few samples of this study predate the infection). Cell type and time point are not known. The V call is TRBV3-1, the J call TRBJ2-2, with 9 bases fitting TRBD2. DNA for the CDR3: TGTGCCAGCAGCCAAGATGAAGCGGGGGGAGACACCGGGGAGCTGTTTTTT. Translated: CASSQDEAGGDTGELFF.